This TCR beta chain stems from a study of cytomegalovirus exposure and HLA in healthy donors. This clone was observed once. This CDR3 comprises 14 residues. Germline V gene data show CDR1 as SGHTA and CDR2 as FQGNSA. Trimming cost V 5 bases and J 3 bases, with 13 bases left between them. Sequenced by immunoSEQ multiplex PCR; TCRdb stores in-frame clones only, minus some. The data hold 150,000 to 180,000 clones, with 86% observed a single time. Sequencing was performed on PBMCs. The receptor was isolated from a young man in good health and CMV-seropositive. The chain is built from TRBV7-2 and TRBJ1-1, with a weak D call TRBD1 (6 bases). The CDR3: CASSPGGPDTEAFF. In DNA form, the CDR3 reads TGTGCCAGCAGCCCGGGGGGGCCTGACACTGAAGCTTTCTTT.